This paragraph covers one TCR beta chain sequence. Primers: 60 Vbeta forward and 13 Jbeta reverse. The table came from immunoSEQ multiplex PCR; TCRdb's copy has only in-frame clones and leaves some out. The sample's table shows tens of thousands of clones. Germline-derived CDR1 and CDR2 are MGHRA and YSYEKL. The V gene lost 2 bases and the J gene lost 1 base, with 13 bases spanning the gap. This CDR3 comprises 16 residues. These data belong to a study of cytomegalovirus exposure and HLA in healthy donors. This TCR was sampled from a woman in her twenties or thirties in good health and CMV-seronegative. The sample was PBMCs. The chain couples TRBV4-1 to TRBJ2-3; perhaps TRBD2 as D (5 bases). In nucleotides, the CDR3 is TGCGCCAGCAGCCAAACGACTACCCTGGGCACAGATACGCAGTATTTT. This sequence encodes CASSQTTTLGTDTQYF.